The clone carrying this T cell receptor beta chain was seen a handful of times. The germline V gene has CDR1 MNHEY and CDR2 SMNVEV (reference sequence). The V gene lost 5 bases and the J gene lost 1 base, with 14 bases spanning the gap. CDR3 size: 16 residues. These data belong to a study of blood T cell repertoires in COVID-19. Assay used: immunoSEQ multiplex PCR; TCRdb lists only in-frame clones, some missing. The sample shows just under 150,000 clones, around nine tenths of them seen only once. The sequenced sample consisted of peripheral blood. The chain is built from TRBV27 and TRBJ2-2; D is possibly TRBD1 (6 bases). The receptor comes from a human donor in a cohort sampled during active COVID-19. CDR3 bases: TGTGCCAGCAGTCCCAGAGGGGGAAAGAACACCGGGGAGCTGTTTTTT. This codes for CASSPRGGKNTGELFF.